This T cell receptor beta chain originates from a study of blood T cells in healthy people across ages (dated by TCRdb to about 2015). Regarding the complete study: In model experiments, template switching captured roughly one uniquely barcoded TCR beta cDNA molecule for every two T cells. To avoid experimental bias, donors of different ages were randomly spread across the sequencing lanes. The donors were divided into four age groups: young (average around 16 years), middle-aged (about 39), aged (about 60) and long-lived (82). Age-related changes in TCR beta repertoire diversity were measured in the study by deep sequencing normalized with unique cDNA molecular identifiers. For two donors (one aged 18 to 30 and one aged 80 or older), the study analyzed two additional independent replicas of 1 million unique cDNA reads from the same blood draw.

Receptor libraries were prepared by 5' RACE. TCRdb names Illumina HiSeq 2500 as the instrument used. A second PCR of about 7 to 12 cycles was run with a J-beta primer mix and a sample-barcoded 5' primer. Each TCR beta cDNA molecule received a unique molecular identifier from a template-switch 5' adaptor carrying 12 random nucleotides. Each sample yielded at least 3 million CDR3-containing paired-end reads. All of the RNA was converted into first-strand cDNA using the Mint cDNA synthesis kit, with a TRBC-specific oligonucleotide serving as the primer. All cDNA was treated with uracil-DNA glycosylase and then went through a first 18-cycle PCR with the universal primers M1SS and BC2_uni_R. On the study's bioinformatics: Each sample was normalized by randomly selecting 1 million high-quality reads, each carrying a distinct molecular identifier. Instead of being binned into consensus sequences, reads with shared molecular identifiers were discarded. MiTCR, set to a Q25 quality threshold and the strictest error-elimination algorithm, was used for CDR3 identification, clonotype clustering and error correction. A nonparametric unseen species model with Euler transformation was used to estimate lower-bound total TCR beta diversity. The raw public reads went through TCRdb reprocessing: fastp at Q25, MiXCR clone calling, in-frame beta chains kept. When rows share a CDR3 protein, they turn into one entry using the most common DNA and genes. The V and J calls were not made by the authors but by TCRdb's processing. Here the sample has 850,000 to 950,000 distinct CDR3 sequences; under 35% occur a single time. The ten most abundant clones make up approximately 15% of the sample.

Including cysteine and phenylalanine, the CDR3 has 13 amino acids. Only the CDR3 DNA stays, 39 bases, in frame from base 1. Deletion took 3 bases off V and 13 bases off J, with a span of 16 bases between the germline ends. CDR1 and CDR2 are read off the germline V gene (reference sequence) as LGHDT and YNNKEL. Comments on this clonotype: Its antigen has not been determined. Possible read error: a much larger clone is one base away.

Systemically healthy Caucasian individuals from Russia, around 38 in total and aged about 6 to 100 years, were included as donors. Approximately 10 milliliters of peripheral blood were collected from each donor into EDTA-treated Vacutainer tubes. PBMCs were isolated by Ficoll-Paque density-gradient centrifugation, with at least 6 million obtained per sample. Trizol reagent was used to extract total RNA from PBMCs, with at least 6 micrograms per sample. For every donor, flow cytometry on a PBMC aliquot measured the percentage of naive CD45RAhigh/CD27high T cells. The study at large found these results: Because profiling used bulk unsorted PBMCs, naive and antigen-experienced compartments could not be compared conclusively. Estimates of total diversity based on one million sequenced T cells were regarded as lower bounds and as underestimates. The percentage of naive T cells measured by flow cytometry correlated strongly with observed TCR beta diversity. Compared with the aged group, the long-lived group had more naive CD4+ T cells, fewer expanded clones and increased TCR diversity, a pattern suggesting age selection. As age increased, observed TCR beta diversity per million T cells dropped in a roughly linear way, and a significant reduction was already evident by age 40. The CMV infection status of donors was not known, potentially confounding age-related changes in expanded clonotypes.

The clonotype comes from a woman older than 75 in good health. The sequenced material came from blood. The rearrangement combines TRBV3-1 with TRBJ2-1; the D gene may be TRBD1 or TRBD2, since each aligns over 5 bases. Here the CDR3 is given as CASSQGLGETQFF. The DNA reads TGTGCCAGCAGCCAGGGGCTGGGGGAGACCCAGTTCTTC.